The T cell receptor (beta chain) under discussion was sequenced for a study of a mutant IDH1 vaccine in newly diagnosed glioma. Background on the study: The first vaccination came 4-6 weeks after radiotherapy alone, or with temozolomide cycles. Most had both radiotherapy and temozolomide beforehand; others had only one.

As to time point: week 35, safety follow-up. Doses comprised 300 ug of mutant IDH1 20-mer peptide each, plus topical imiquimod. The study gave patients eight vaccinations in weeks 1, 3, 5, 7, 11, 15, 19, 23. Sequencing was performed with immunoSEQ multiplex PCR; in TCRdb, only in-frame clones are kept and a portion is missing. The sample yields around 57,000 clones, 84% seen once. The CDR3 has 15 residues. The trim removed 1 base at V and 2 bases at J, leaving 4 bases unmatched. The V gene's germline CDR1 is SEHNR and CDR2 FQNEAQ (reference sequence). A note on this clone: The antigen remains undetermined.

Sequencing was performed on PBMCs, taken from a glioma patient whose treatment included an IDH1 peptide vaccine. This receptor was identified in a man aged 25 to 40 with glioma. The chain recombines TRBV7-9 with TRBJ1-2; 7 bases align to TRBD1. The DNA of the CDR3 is TGTGCCAGCAGCTTAGGACAGGGATTGAACTATGGCTACACCTTC. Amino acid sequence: CASSLGQGLNYGYTF.